The 3 T cell receptor beta chains in this list originate from one sample, sequenced in a study of T cell responses to AZD1222 COVID-19 vaccine. Measured with immunoSEQ multiplex PCR; TCRdb has only the in-frame clones, and not every one. The data show more than 95,000 clones, more than 70% seen once. The starting material was peripheral blood, obtained on day 0 of AZD1222 vaccination. The receptors derive from an adult in good health.

The chain is built from TRBV7-8 and TRBJ2-1, with D possibly being TRBD2 (5 bases). The germline V and J ends were trimmed by 4 bases and 2 bases, with 12 bases remaining between them. Per the germline V gene, CDR1 is SGHVS and CDR2 is FQNEAQ. CDR3 length: 15 amino acids. For the CDR3, the DNA is TGTGCCAGCAGCTCCCGGACCGGGACCTACAATGAGCAGTTCTTC. As protein: CASSSRTGTYNEQFF.

This rearrangement joins TRBV7-9 to TRBJ2-7, with TRBD1 matching over 8 bases. Germline-derived CDR1 and CDR2 are SEHNR and FQNEAQ (reference sequence). J lost 7 bases, V lost 3 bases, and 8 bases had no gene match. The CDR3 is 14 amino acids. CDR3 in DNA: TGTGCCAGCAGCTTCCGGACAGGGACGAGGGAGCAGTACTTC. This translates into CASSFRTGTREQYF.

The V call is TRBV29-1, the J call TRBJ1-5; the D is unclear. The CDR3 spans 13 residues. The V gene's germline CDR1 is SQVTM and CDR2 ANQGSEA. V lost 2 bases, J lost 3 bases, and 8 bases lay in between. The CDR3 DNA reads as TGCAGCGTTGAAATGGGAATCAATCAGCCCCAGCATTTT. This sequence encodes CSVEMGINQPQHF.